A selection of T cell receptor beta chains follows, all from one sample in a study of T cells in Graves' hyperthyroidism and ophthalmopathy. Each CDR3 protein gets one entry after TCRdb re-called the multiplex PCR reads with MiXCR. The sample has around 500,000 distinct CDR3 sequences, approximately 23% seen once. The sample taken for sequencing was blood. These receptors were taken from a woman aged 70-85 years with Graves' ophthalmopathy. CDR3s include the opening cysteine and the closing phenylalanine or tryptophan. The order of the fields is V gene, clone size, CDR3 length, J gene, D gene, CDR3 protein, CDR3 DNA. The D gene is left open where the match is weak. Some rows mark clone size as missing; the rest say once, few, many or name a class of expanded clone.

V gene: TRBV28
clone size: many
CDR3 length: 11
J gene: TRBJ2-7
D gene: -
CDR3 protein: CASSLQFEQYF
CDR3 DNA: TGTGCCAGCAGTTTACAGTTCGAGCAGTACTTC

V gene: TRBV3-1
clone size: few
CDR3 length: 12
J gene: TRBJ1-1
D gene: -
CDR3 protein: CASSQAEVTAFF
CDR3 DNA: TGTGCCAGCAGCCAAGCTGAGGTAACAGCTTTCTTT

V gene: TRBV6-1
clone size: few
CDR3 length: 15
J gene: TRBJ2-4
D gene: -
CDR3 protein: CASSEAGLTKNIQYF
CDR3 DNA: TGTGCCAGCAGTGAAGCGGGATTAACCAAAAACATTCAGTACTTC

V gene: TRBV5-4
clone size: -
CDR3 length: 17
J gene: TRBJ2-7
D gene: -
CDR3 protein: CASSFLLTASGYNEQYF
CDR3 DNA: TGTGCCAGCAGCTTCTTACTGACGGCATCCGGTTACAATGAGCAGTACTTC

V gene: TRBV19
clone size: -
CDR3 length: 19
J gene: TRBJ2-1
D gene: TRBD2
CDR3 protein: CASSIPSKASGRYVNEQFF
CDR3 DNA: TGTGCCAGTAGTATTCCCTCGAAGGCTAGCGGGAGGTACGTCAATGAGCAGTTCTTC

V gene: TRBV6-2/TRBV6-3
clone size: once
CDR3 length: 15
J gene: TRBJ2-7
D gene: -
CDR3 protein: CASSFPSGITYEQYF
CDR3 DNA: TGTGCCAGCAGTTTTCCCTCCGGGATAACATACGAGCAGTACTTC

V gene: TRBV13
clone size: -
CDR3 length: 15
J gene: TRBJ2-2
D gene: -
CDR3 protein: CATSGGPSNTGELFF
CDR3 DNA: TGTGCCACCAGTGGGGGACCATCGAACACCGGGGAGCTGTTTTTT

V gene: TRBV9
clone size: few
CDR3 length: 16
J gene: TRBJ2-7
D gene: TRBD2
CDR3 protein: CASSPRTSGSSYEQYF
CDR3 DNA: TGTGCCAGCAGCCCGAGGACTAGCGGGAGTTCCTACGAGCAGTACTTC

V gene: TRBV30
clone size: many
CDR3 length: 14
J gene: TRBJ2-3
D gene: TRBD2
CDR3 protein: CAWSDGGGTDTQYF
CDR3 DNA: TGTGCCTGGAGTGACGGCGGGGGGACAGATACGCAGTATTTT

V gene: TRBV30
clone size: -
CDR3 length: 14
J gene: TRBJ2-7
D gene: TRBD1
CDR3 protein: CAGRYRGVSYEQYF
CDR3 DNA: TGTGCGGGCCGGTACAGGGGCGTCTCCTACGAGCAGTACTTC

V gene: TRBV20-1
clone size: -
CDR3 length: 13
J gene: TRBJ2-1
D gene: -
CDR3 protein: CSASRQAWDEQFF
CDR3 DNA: TGCAGTGCTAGCCGACAGGCGTGGGATGAGCAGTTCTTC

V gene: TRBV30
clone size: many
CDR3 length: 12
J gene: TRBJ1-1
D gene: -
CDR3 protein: CAWNIGFTEAFF
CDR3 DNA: TGTGCCTGGAACATAGGGTTCACTGAAGCTTTCTTT

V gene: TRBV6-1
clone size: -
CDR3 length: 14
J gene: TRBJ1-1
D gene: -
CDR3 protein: CASSTTDGEVEAFF
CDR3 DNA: TGTGCCAGCAGTACGACAGACGGGGAGGTCGAAGCTTTCTTT

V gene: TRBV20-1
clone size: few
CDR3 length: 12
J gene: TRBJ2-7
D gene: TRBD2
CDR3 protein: CSASSLAVEQYF
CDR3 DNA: TGCAGTGCTAGCTCACTAGCGGTCGAGCAGTACTTC

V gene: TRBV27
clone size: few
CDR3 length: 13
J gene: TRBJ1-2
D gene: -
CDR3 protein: CASSLGVFGGYTF
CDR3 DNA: TGTGCCAGCAGTCTGGGAGTTTTCGGTGGCTACACCTTC

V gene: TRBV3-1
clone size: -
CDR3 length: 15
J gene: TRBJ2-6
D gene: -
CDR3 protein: CASSQATAGANVLTF
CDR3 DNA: TGTGCCAGCAGCCAAGCGACAGCTGGGGCCAACGTCCTGACTTTC

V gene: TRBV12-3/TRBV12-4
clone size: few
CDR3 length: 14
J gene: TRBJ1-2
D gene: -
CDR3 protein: CASSTGLIGYGYTF
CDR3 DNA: TGTGCCAGCAGTACAGGGTTAATCGGCTATGGCTACACCTTC

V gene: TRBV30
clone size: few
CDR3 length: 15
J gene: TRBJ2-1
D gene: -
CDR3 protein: CAWSPSESSYNEQFF
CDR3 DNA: TGTGCCTGGAGCCCCAGTGAGAGCTCCTACAATGAACAGTTCTTC

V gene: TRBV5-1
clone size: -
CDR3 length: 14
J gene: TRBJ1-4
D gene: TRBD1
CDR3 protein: CASSEGARVEKLFF
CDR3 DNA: TGCGCCAGCAGCGAGGGGGCCCGCGTTGAAAAACTGTTTTTT

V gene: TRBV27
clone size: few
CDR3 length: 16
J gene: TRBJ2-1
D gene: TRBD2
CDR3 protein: CASSILSGSSYNEQFF
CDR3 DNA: TGTGCCAGCAGTATCCTTAGCGGGAGCTCCTACAATGAGCAGTTCTTC

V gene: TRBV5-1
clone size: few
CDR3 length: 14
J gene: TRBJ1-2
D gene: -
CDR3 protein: CASNSPEDNYGYTF
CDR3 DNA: TGCGCCAGCAACTCCCCTGAGGACAACTATGGCTACACCTTC

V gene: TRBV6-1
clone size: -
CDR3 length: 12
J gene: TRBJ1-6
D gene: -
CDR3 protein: CASRMSGSPPHF
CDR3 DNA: TGTGCCAGCAGAATGAGCGGTTCACCCCCCCACTTT

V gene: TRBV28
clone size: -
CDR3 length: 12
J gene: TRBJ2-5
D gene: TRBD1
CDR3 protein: CASSLVSGTVNF
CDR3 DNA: TGTGCCAGCAGTCTGGTATCTGGGACAGTTAACTTC

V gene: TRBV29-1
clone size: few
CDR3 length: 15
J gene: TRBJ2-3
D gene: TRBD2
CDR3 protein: CSAETSGSAADTQYF
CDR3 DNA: TGCAGCGCCGAGACTAGCGGATCGGCGGCAGATACGCAGTATTTT

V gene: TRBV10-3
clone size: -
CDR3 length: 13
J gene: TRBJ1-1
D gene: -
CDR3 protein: CAISESGNTEAFF
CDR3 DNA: TGTGCCATCAGTGAGTCCGGGAACACTGAAGCTTTCTTT

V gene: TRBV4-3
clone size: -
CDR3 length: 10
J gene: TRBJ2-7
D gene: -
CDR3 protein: CASRFYEQYF
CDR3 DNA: TGCGCCAGCAGATTCTACGAGCAGTACTTC

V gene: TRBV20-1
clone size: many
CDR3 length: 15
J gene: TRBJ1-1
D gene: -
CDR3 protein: CSARDWRGGNTEAFF
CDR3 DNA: TGCAGTGCTAGAGATTGGAGGGGAGGGAACACTGAAGCTTTCTTT

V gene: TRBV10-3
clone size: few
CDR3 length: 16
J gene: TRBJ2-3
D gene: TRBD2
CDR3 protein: CAIGLAGTHSTDTQYF
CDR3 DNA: TGTGCCATCGGGCTAGCGGGAACCCATAGCACAGATACGCAGTATTTT

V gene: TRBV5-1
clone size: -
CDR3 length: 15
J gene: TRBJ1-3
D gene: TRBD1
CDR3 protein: CASSLVPGQGNTIYF
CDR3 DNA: TGCGCCAGCAGCTTGGTACCGGGACAGGGAAACACCATATATTTT

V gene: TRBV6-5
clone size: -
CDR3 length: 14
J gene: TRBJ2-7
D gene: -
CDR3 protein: CASSYDRVFYEQYF
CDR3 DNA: TGTGCCAGCAGTTACGACCGGGTTTTTTACGAGCAGTACTTC

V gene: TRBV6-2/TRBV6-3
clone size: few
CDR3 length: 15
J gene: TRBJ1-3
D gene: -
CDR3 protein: CASSSTRRGANTIYF
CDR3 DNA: TGTGCCAGCAGTTCGACCCGAAGGGGGGCAAACACCATATATTTT

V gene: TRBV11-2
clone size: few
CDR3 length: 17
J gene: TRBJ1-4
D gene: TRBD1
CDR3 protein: CASSLGASGQGNEKLFF
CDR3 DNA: TGTGCCAGCAGCTTAGGTGCTTCGGGACAGGGTAACGAAAAACTGTTTTTT

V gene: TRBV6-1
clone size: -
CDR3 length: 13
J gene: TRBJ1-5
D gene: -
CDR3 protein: CASSETGNLPQHF
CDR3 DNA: TGTGCCAGCAGTGAAACAGGTAATTTGCCCCAGCATTTT

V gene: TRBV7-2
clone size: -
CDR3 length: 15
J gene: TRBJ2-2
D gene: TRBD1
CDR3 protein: CASSSGQAQSGELFF
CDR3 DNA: TGTGCCAGCAGCTCGGGACAGGCCCAATCGGGGGAGCTGTTTTTT

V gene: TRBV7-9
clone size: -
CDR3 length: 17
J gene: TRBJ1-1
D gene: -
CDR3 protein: CASSPLTPGGLATEAFF
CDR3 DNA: TGTGCCAGCAGCCCATTAACCCCGGGGGGATTAGCGACTGAAGCTTTCTTT

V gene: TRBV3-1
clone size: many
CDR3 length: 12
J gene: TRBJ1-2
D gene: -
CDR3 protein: CASSQEVYGYTF
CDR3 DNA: TGTGCCAGCAGCCAAGAGGTCTATGGCTACACCTTC

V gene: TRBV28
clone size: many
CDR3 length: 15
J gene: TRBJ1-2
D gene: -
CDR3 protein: CASSFPLGGYYGYTF
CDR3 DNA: TGTGCCAGCAGTTTTCCTCTTGGGGGCTACTATGGCTACACCTTC

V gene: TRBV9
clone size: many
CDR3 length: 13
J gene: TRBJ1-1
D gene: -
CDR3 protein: CASSPIGGQQAFF
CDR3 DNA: TGTGCCAGCAGCCCCATTGGAGGCCAACAAGCTTTCTTT

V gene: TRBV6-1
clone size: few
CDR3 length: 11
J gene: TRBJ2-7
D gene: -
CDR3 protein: CASVEGGEQYF
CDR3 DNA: TGTGCCAGCGTAGAAGGGGGCGAGCAGTACTTC

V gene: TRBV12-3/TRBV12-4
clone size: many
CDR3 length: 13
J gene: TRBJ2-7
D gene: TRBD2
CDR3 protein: CASSAGDYYEQYF
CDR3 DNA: TGTGCCAGCAGTGCGGGAGATTATTACGAGCAGTACTTC

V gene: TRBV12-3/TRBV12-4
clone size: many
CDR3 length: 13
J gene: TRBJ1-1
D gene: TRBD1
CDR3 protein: CASSSGTGPSAFF
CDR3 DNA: TGTGCCAGCAGTTCCGGGACAGGGCCTTCAGCTTTCTTT

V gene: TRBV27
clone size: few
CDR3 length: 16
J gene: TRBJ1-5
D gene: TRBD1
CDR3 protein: CASSPRTGASYQPQHF
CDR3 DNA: TGTGCCAGCAGTCCCCGGACAGGGGCATCCTATCAGCCCCAGCATTTT

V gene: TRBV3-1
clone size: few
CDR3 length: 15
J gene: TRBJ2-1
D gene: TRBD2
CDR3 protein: CASSPAGGVYNEQFF
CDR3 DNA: TGTGCCAGCAGCCCAGCGGGAGGGGTCTACAATGAGCAGTTCTTC

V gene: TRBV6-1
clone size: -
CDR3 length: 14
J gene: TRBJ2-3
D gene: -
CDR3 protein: CAAGGWGYTDTQYF
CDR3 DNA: TGTGCCGCGGGCGGTTGGGGTTACACAGATACGCAGTATTTT

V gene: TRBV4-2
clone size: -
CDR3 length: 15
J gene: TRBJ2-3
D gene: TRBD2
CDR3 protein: CASSQFAGGTDTQYF
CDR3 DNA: TGTGCCAGCAGCCAATTTGCGGGAGGAACAGATACGCAGTATTTT

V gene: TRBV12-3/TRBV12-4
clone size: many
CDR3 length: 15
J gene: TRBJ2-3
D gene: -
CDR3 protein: CASSLRGAVTDTQYF
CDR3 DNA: TGTGCCAGCAGTTTACGCGGGGCGGTCACAGATACGCAGTATTTT

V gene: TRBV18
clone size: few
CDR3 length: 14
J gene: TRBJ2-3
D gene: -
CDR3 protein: CASSAGTDTDTQYF
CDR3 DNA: TGTGCCAGCTCAGCCGGGACCGACACAGATACGCAGTATTTT

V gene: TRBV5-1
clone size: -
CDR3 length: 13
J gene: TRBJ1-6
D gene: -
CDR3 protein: CASSPRVNSPLHF
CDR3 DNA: TGCGCCAGCAGCCCGAGGGTTAATTCACCCCTCCACTTT

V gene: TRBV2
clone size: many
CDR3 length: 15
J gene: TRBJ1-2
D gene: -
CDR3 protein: CASSEAQGSNYGYTF
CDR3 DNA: TGTGCCAGCAGTGAAGCGCAGGGCTCGAACTATGGCTACACCTTC

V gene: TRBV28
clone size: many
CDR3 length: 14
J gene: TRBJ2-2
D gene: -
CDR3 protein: CASKGAENTGELFF
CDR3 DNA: TGTGCCAGCAAGGGTGCGGAGAACACCGGGGAGCTGTTTTTT

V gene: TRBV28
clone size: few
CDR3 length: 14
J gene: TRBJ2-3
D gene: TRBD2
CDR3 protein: CASRLIAGGGTQYF
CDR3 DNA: TGTGCCAGCAGGTTAATAGCGGGAGGAGGTACGCAGTATTTT

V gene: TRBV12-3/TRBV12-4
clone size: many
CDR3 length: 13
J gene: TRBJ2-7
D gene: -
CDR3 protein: CASSLLVSSEQYF
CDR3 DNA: TGTGCCAGCAGTTTACTCGTCAGCAGCGAGCAGTACTTC

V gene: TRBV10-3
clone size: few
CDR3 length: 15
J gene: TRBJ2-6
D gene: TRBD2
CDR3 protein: CATRRELSGANVLTF
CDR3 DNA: TGTGCCACCAGGCGGGAGCTCTCTGGGGCCAACGTCCTGACTTTC

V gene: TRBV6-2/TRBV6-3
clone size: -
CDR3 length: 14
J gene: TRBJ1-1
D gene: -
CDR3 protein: CASIRDISYTEAFF
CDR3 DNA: TGTGCCAGCATCCGGGACATCTCATACACTGAAGCTTTCTTT

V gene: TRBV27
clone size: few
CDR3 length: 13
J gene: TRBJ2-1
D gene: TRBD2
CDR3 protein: CASSGLAGVEQFF
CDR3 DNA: TGTGCCAGCAGTGGACTAGCGGGAGTTGAGCAGTTCTTC

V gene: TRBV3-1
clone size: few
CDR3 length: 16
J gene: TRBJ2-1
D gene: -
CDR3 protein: CASSSRSADNYNEQFF
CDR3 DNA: TGTGCCAGCAGCTCCCGGTCGGCCGATAATTACAATGAGCAGTTCTTC

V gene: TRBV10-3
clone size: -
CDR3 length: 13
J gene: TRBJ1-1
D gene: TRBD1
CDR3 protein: CAMTGEKNTEAFF
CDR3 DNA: TGTGCCATGACAGGGGAGAAGAACACTGAAGCTTTCTTT

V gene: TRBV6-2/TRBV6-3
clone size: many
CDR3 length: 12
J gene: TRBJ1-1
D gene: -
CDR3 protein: CASNHQNTEAFF
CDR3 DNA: TGTGCCAGCAACCACCAGAACACTGAAGCTTTCTTT

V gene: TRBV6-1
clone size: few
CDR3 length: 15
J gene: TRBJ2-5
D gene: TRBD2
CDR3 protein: CASSSYRTSRETQYF
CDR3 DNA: TGTGCCAGCAGTTCATACCGGACTAGCAGAGAGACCCAGTACTTC

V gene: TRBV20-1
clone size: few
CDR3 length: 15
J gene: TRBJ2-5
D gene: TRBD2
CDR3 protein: CSARILAGVQETQYF
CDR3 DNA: TGCAGTGCTAGGATCCTAGCGGGAGTGCAAGAGACCCAGTACTTC